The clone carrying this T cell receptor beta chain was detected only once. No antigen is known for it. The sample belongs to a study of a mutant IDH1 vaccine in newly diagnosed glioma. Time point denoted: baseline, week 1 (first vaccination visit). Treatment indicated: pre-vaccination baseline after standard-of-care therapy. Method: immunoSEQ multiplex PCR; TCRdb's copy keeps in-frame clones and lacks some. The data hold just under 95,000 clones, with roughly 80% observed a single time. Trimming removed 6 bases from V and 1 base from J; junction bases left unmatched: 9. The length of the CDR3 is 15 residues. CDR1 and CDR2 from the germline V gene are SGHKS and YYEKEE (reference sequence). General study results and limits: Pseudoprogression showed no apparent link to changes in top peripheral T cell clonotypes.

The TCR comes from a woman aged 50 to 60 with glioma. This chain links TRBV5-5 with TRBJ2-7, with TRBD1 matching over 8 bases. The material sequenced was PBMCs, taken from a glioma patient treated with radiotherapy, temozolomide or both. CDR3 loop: CASIPDRDPSYEQYF. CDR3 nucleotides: TGTGCCAGCATCCCGGACAGGGACCCTTCCTACGAGCAGTACTTC.